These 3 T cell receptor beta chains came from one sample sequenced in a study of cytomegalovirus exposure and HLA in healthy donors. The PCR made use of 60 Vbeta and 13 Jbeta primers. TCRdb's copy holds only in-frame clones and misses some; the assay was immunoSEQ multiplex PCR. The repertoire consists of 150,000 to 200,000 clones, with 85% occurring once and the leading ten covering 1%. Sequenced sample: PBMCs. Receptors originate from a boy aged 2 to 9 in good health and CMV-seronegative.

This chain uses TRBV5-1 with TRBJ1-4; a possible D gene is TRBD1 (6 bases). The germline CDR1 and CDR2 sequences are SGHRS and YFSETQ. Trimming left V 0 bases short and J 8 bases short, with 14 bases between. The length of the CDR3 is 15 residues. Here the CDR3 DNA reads TGCGCCAGCAGCTTGGTACAGGGAGAGGGAGAAAAACTGTTTTTT. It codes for CASSLVQGEGEKLFF.

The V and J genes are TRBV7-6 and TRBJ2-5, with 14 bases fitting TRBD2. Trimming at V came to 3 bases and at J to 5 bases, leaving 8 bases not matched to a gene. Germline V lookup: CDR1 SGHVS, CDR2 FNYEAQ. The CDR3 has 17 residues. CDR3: CASSFLTGTSGSETQYF. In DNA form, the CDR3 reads TGTGCCAGCAGCTTCTTAACCGGGACTAGCGGGAGTGAGACCCAGTACTTC.

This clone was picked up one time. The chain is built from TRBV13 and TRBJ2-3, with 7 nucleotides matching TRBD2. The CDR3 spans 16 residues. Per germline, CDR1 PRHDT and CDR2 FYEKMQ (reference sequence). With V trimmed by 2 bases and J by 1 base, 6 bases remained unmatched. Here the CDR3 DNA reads TGTGCCAGCAGCTTACGGATAGCGGGCCGCACAGATACGCAGTATTTT. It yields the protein CASSLRIAGRTDTQYF. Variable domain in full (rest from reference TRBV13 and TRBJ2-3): AAGVIQSPRHLIKEKRETATLKCYPIPRHDTVYWYQQGPGQDPQFLISFYEKMQSDKGSIPDRFSAQQFSDYHSELNMSSLELGDSALYFCASSLRIAGRTDTQYFGPGTRLTVL.